Following are 14 T cell receptor beta chains from one sample sequenced in a study of shared clonotypes between healthy human individuals (dated by TCRdb to 2020 to 2022). Library method: the immunoSEQ multiplex PCR assay. TCRdb provides this immuneACCESS table in a form limited to in-frame rearrangements. Some clones are lacking; in checked studies, under half of them reflect an unresolved V gene, and why the rest are absent is not known. This sample holds about 1,500,000 clones; more than 95% were observed only once. The ten largest clonotypes hold approximately 1.1% of the sample. Sequencing input: naive CD4+ T cells sorted from blood. In the paper's terms, the cell subset or site label means: CD45RA+ positively selected. These receptors were obtained from a man aged 25 to 40 in good health.

This clone was picked up a small number of times. Distinct nucleotide sequences in the sample also encode this CDR3. For the CDR3, the DNA is TGTGCCAGCAGTCGACAGGGTGGCAATCAGCCCCAGCATTTT. Amino acid sequence: CASSRQGGNQPQHF. The chain employs TRBV7-2 and TRBJ1-5, with 7 bases fitting TRBD1. CDR3 length: 14 residues. From germline, CDR1 is SGHTA and CDR2 FQGNSA. The V gene end was trimmed by 6 bases and the J gene end by 2 bases; junction bases not matched to a gene: 4.

V gene TRBV5-1 combines with J gene TRBJ2-1; 13 positions match TRBD2. Germline CDR1 and CDR2: SGHRS and YFSETQ. V trimming: 4 bases; J trimming: 10 bases; junction bases outside the gene matches: 11. This CDR3 contains 16 residues. The CDR3 loop reads CASSDGTSGIEREQFF. CDR3 in DNA: TGCGCCAGCAGCGACGGGACTAGCGGGATCGAGAGGGAGCAGTTCTTC.

The chain combines TRBV6-1 with TRBJ2-3; D gene unclear. Trimming stripped 10 bases from V and 2 bases from J, with 16 bases between. The CDR3 loop spans 14 amino acids. The germline CDR1 and CDR2 sequences are MNHNS and SASEGT. The DNA for the CDR3 is TGTGCCACGCGGCGAGGCTCGGACACAGATACGCAGTATTTT. Its translation is CATRRGSDTDTQYF.

The rearrangement links TRBV27 to TRBJ2-1; D unclear. V dropped 3 bases and J dropped 4 bases, with 13 bases sitting between them. From germline, CDR1 is MNHEY and CDR2 SMNVEV (reference sequence). There are 15 residues in the CDR3. DNA of the CDR3: TGTGCCAGCAGTTTTCTGCCGGCCAAATACAATGAGCAGTTCTTC. Protein product: CASSFLPAKYNEQFF.

The chain carries TRBV7-2 and TRBJ2-7; 7 bases map to TRBD2. CDR3 length: 16 amino acids. V was clipped by 5 bases and J by 3 bases; unmatched bases: 13. Germline CDR1 reads SGHTA; CDR2 reads FQGNSA. CDR3 coding DNA: TGTGCCAGCAGCGCCCGAGGGCGGGGGAGGGACTACGAGCAGTACTTC. Its protein product is CASSARGRGRDYEQYF. The full variable domain, with the rest looked up from reference TRBV7-2 and TRBJ2-7, is GAGVSQSPSNKVTEKGKDVELRCDPISGHTALYWYRQSLGQGLEFLIYFQGNSAPDKSGLPSDRFSAERTGGSVSTLTIQRTQQEDSAVYLCASSARGRGRDYEQYFGPGTRLTVT.

This chain joins TRBV19 and TRBJ2-5, with 8 bases that match TRBD1. V was clipped by 3 bases and J by 4 bases; unmatched bases: 4. Looked up from germline, CDR1 is LNHDA and CDR2 is SQIVND (reference sequence). The CDR3 loop spans 14 amino acids. The CDR3 bases are TGTGCCAGTAGTATTACAGGGGGAGGAGAGACCCAGTACTTC. It translates to CASSITGGGETQYF.

Notes on this clone: Other DNA sequences in the same sample also yield this CDR3. This chain connects TRBV28 to TRBJ2-7; D not certain. V lost 2 bases to trimming and J lost 3 bases, with 8 bases between them. Germline loops: CDR1 MDHEN, CDR2 SYDVKM. There are 13 residues in the CDR3. CDR3 bases: TGTGCCAGCAGTTTAGGTCCCATCTACGAGCAGTACTTC. It specifies CASSLGPIYEQYF.

The rearrangement links TRBV5-1 to TRBJ2-1; TRBD2 agrees at 10 bases. The ends lost 0 bases at V and 6 bases at J; junction bases unmatched: 6. The germline CDR1 and CDR2 sequences are SGHRS and YFSETQ. This CDR3 has 16 residues. CDR3 protein: CASSLGPLAGANEQFF. The CDR3 DNA sequence: TGCGCCAGCAGCTTGGGTCCGCTAGCGGGAGCCAATGAGCAGTTCTTC.

In this sample, this clone turned up a few times. Other DNA sequences of this sample code for an identical CDR3. The chain carries TRBV7-2 and TRBJ2-2; D not certain. The CDR3 is 14 amino acids. The V gene lost 3 bases and the J gene lost 2 bases, with 7 bases spanning the gap. CDR1 is SGHTA and CDR2 is FQGNSA in the germline V gene. This CDR3 reads CASSLGSNTGELFF. Here the CDR3 DNA reads TGTGCCAGCAGCTTGGGATCCAACACCGGGGAGCTGTTTTTT.

The chain combines TRBV6-5 with TRBJ1-1, with TRBD1 identical over 7 bases. CDR3 size: 13 residues. V shed 7 bases and J 2 bases; nucleotides not matched to a gene: 4. Germline V gene lookup returns CDR1 MNHEY and CDR2 SVGAGI. The CDR3 coding sequence is TGTGCCAGCATGAGACAGGGCAACACTGAAGCTTTCTTT. Translation: CASMRQGNTEAFF.

The chain couples TRBV19 to TRBJ1-1; 7 bases fit TRBD1. Germline V lookup: CDR1 LNHDA, CDR2 SQIVND (reference sequence). The CDR3 is 16 amino acids. Unmatched junction bases numbered 9, after V lost 1 base and J lost 4 bases. CDR3: CASSIGGGGRGTEAFF. Written as DNA, the CDR3 is TGTGCCAGTAGTATAGGGGGAGGGGGCCGGGGCACTGAAGCTTTCTTT.

V usage is TRBV4-1 and J usage is TRBJ1-4; unclear D gene. Germline values: CDR1 MGHRA, CDR2 YSYEKL. The CDR3 is made up of 17 amino acids. Trimming stripped 4 bases from V and 5 bases from J, with 20 bases between. The CDR3 here is CASSLSPPGASNEKLFF. The DNA of the CDR3 is TGCGCCAGCAGCCTCAGCCCCCCAGGCGCGTCCAATGAAAAACTGTTTTTT.

The chain employs TRBV5-5 and TRBJ2-7, with 7 bases that match TRBD1. The CDR3 sequence is 15 residues long. CDR1 is SGHKS, CDR2 YYEKEE, per germline (reference sequence). Trimming at V came to 6 bases and at J to 3 bases, leaving 12 bases not matched to a gene. CDR3: CASIRDPGQNYEQYF. In nucleotides, the CDR3 is TGTGCCAGCATAAGGGACCCGGGACAGAACTACGAGCAGTACTTC.

The rearrangement uses TRBV5-1 and TRBJ2-1, with 8 bases that match TRBD1. The germline V gene has CDR1 SGHRS and CDR2 YFSETQ. The CDR3 has 17 residues. J gave up 3 bases and V 0 bases, and 8 bases lay outside the gene matches. CDR3 in amino acids: CASSLGAGQVIYNEQFF. For the CDR3, the DNA is TGCGCCAGCAGCTTGGGTGCGGGACAGGTCATCTACAATGAGCAGTTCTTC.